This paragraph reports one TCR beta chain. Antigen specificity is unknown. V shed 4 bases and J 5 bases; nucleotides not matched to a gene: 8. The CDR3 length is 15 residues. CDR1 is SGHVS, CDR2 FQNEAQ, per germline. This record belongs to a study of long-term antiretroviral therapy in people with HIV. Findings of the study overall: Patients on ART gained diversity, which nonetheless stayed below transplant donor controls. Repertoires from HIV showed CDR3 length ranges narrower than those of controls.

The libraries were made with immunoSEQ v3.0 at survey level. Here immunoSEQ multiplex PCR was the method, and the copy in TCRdb shows in-frame clones only, minus some. The table shows roughly 18,000 clones, with about nine tenths occurring only once. All participants with HIV were treated in the United States. This chain joins TRBV7-8 and TRBJ1-5, with 7 bases lining up with TRBD1. The TCR was taken from a man in his forties or fifties with HIV. Here the sequenced sample was unsorted PBMCs, taken 3 years after starting antiretroviral therapy. Written as DNA, the CDR3 is TGTGCCAGCAGCTACAGGGGAGGGGTGGATCAGCCCCAGCATTTT. This sequence encodes CASSYRGGVDQPQHF. The entire variable domain, with the rest obtained from reference TRBV7-8 and TRBJ1-5, is as follows: GAGVSQSPRYKVAKRGQDVALRCDPISGHVSLFWYQQALGQGPEFLTYFQNEAQLDKSGLPSDRFFAERPEGSVSTLKIQRTQQEDSAVYLCASSYRGGVDQPQHFGDGTRLSIL.